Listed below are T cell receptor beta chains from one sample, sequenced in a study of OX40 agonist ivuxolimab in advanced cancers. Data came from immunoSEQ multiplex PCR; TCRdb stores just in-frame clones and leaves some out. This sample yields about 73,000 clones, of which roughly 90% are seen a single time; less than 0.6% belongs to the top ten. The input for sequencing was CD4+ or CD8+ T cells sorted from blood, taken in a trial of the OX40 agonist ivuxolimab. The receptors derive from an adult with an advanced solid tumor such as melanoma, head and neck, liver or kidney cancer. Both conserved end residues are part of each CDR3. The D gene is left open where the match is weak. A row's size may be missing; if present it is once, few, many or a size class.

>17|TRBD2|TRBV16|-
CASSQLIPGGPNGELFF
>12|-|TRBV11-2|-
CASSFFGGDAFF
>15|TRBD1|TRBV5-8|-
CASRLDRGVTGELFF
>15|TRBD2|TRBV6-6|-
CASSIAGSSYNEQFF
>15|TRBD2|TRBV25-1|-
CASSKSLAIQETQYF
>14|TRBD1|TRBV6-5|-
CASSSDRLNQPQHF
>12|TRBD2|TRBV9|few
CASSSGSSEQFF
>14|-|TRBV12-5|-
CASGCPRSDRSYTF
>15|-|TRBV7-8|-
CASRARWGTPDTQYF
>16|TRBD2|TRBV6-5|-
CASSYSLAGVGNEQFF
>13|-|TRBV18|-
CASSPPITDTQYF
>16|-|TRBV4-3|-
CASSQGFTGSGDTQYF
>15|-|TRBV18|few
CASSRLGGMNQPQHF
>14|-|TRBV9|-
CASSVVADSGEQYF
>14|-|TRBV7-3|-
CASSLLGEFETQYF
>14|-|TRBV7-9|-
CASSLQGTNEKLFF
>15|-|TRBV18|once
CASSQAGGHQETQYF
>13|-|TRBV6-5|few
CASSKKRADTQYF
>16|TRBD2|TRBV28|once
CASSHRGGGETDTQYF
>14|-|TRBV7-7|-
CASSRSGVNNEQFF
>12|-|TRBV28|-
CASGTPGNTIYF
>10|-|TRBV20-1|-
CSAFAETQYF